One and the same sample provided the 11 T cell receptor beta chains below, sequenced in a study of blood T cells in healthy people across ages. A second PCR of about 7 to 12 cycles used a sample-barcoded 5' primer and a J-beta primer mix. TCRdb re-called the 5' RACE reads through MiXCR, storing one row per CDR3 protein. Here the sample spans just under 750,000 distinct CDR3 sequences, about 20% being singletons. Sequences were obtained from blood. The receptors derive from a man between 65 and 85 years old in good health.

This chain links TRBV5-1 with TRBJ2-5; TRBD1 matches at 7 bases. The CDR3 is 15 residues long. Unmatched junction bases numbered 11, after V lost 6 bases and J lost 3 bases. Looked up from germline, CDR1 is SGHRS and CDR2 is YFSETQ. CDR3 nucleotides: TGCGCCAGCAACCTGTCCTCCGGGACAGAAGAGACCCAGTACTTC. Amino acid sequence: CASNLSSGTEETQYF. Using reference TRBV5-1 and TRBJ2-5 for the parts outside the CDR3, the full variable domain is KAGVTQTPRYLIKTRGQQVTLSCSPISGHRSVSWYQQTPGQGLQFLFEYFSETQRNKGNFPGRFSGRQFSNSRSEMNVSTLELGDSALYLCASNLSSGTEETQYFGPGTRLLVL.

The DNA for the CDR3 is TGCAGTGCTAGTGAGACAGTGTGGACTGAAGCTTTCTTT. This gives the protein CSASETVWTEAFF. The chain recombines TRBV20-1 with TRBJ1-1; tentative D call: TRBD1 (5 bases). The germline V gene has CDR1 DFQATT and CDR2 SNEGSKA (reference sequence). The ends were cut back, 3 bases at V and 5 bases at J, with 13 bases in the middle. The CDR3 has 13 residues.

V gene TRBV7-2 combines with J gene TRBJ1-5; perhaps TRBD1 as D (6 bases). Germline CDR1 reads SGHTA; CDR2 reads FQGNSA. The CDR3 runs to 16 residues. Between the trimmed V and J ends, which lost 4 bases and 6 bases, there was a span of 19 bases. CDR3 DNA sequence: TGTGCCAGCAGCTCCCAACCGCAGGGGCGCGGTCAGCCCCAGCATTTT. Protein product: CASSSQPQGRGQPQHF.

V usage is TRBV7-9 and J usage is TRBJ2-2; maybe TRBD1 (6 bases). Germline V gives CDR1 SEHNR, CDR2 FQNEAQ (reference sequence). The CDR3 extends over 16 amino acids. The ends were cut back, 4 bases at V and 4 bases at J, with 16 bases in the middle. In DNA, the CDR3 is TGTGCCAGCAGCTCTACCTTACAGGGCAGCACCGGGGAGCTGTTTTTT. Protein sequence: CASSSTLQGSTGELFF.

The chain employs TRBV24-1 and TRBJ1-1; D remains unclear. The CDR3 has 14 amino acids. Germline V gene data show CDR1 as KGHDR and CDR2 as SFDVKD. V shed 5 bases and J shed 1 base, with 10 bases lying between them. The chain's CDR3 is CATSVGPSNTEAFF. The DNA for the CDR3 is TGTGCCACCAGTGTCGGACCGTCGAACACTGAAGCTTTCTTT.

J is TRBJ2-7 and V is TRBV14; 9 nucleotides match TRBD2. V shed 2 bases and J 5 bases; nucleotides not matched to a gene: 16. CDR1 SGHDN and CDR2 FVKESK come from the germline V gene. The CDR3 has 18 amino acids. Here the CDR3 reads CASSQYRGGSGGINEQYF. CDR3 DNA: TGTGCCAGCAGCCAATACAGGGGAGGTAGCGGGGGAATCAACGAGCAGTACTTC. The variable domain in full, completed from reference TRBV14 and TRBJ2-7, reads EAGVTQFPSHSVIEKGQTVTLRCDPISGHDNLYWYRRVMGKEIKFLLHFVKESKQDESGMPNNRFLAERTGGTYSTLKVQPAELEDSGVYFCASSQYRGGSGGINEQYFGPGTRLTVT.

This clonotype has just a few counts. The rearrangement joins TRBV12-3 or TRBV12-4 to TRBJ2-3; D is unclear. The V end was cut by 3 bases, the J end by 0 bases, with 7 bases between. This CDR3 spans 14 amino acids. The CDR3 is CASSLRRSTDTQYF. CDR3 DNA sequence: TGTGCCAGCAGTTTGCGGCGGAGCACAGATACGCAGTATTTT.

This clonotype was observed a few times. The chain is built from TRBV4-1 and TRBJ2-1; 8 nucleotides match TRBD2. CDR1 MGHRA and CDR2 YSYEKL come from the germline V gene. The CDR3 length is 17 residues. After removal of 0 bases from V and 1 base from J, the junction contained 5 bases not matched to a gene. The CDR3 is CASSQDPAGVSYNEQFF. In nucleotides, the CDR3 is TGCGCCAGCAGCCAAGATCCAGCGGGGGTATCCTACAATGAGCAGTTCTTC.

This clonotype was seen a few times. The chain combines TRBV5-1 with TRBJ2-2; D tentatively fits TRBD1 or TRBD2 (5 bases each). The V end was cut by 10 bases, the J end by 4 bases, with 20 bases between. The CDR3 is 15 amino acids. Germline V gene lookup returns CDR1 SGHRS and CDR2 YFSETQ. Here the CDR3 DNA reads TGCGCCTGCTTCAGGGACGAGAGTGGCACCGGGGAGCTGTTTTTT. Protein sequence: CACFRDESGTGELFF.

This clonotype was observed a few times. The chain has TRBV6-5 and TRBJ2-5, with D maybe TRBD2 (5 bases). Between the trimmed V and J ends, which lost 6 bases and 4 bases, there was a span of 15 bases. Looked up from germline, CDR1 is MNHEY and CDR2 is SVGAGI. CDR3 length: 14 amino acids. The CDR3 DNA follows: TGTGCCAGCAGCAGGACCCGAGGGAGAGAGACCCAGTACTTC. Translating gives CASSRTRGRETQYF.

The rearrangement uses TRBV5-1 and TRBJ2-7, with D possibly matching TRBD2 (6 bases). Germline V lookup: CDR1 SGHRS, CDR2 YFSETQ. There are 16 residues in the CDR3. V was cut by 3 bases and J by 2 bases, with 18 bases left in between. The chain's CDR3 is CASSSVPGEGTYEQYF. Written as DNA, the CDR3 is TGCGCCAGCAGCTCAGTTCCGGGAGAAGGGACCTACGAGCAGTACTTC.